The 31 T cell receptor beta chains below all came from one sample that was sequenced in a study of blood T cells in healthy people across ages. The authors ran a second PCR of 7 to 11 cycles using a sample-barcoded 5' primer and a J-beta primer mix. MiXCR was run by TCRdb on the 5' RACE reads, yielding one entry per CDR3 protein. The sample lists some 750,000 distinct CDR3 sequences, roughly 20% seen once, with around a fifth in the top ten. The specimen was blood. Every receptor here comes from a man in his 70s in good health.

CDR3 bases: TGTGCCACCAGTCGGAGCAGACTAGGAGATACGCAGTATTTT. Its translation is CATSRSRLGDTQYF. The rearrangement uses TRBV24-1 and TRBJ2-3; D possibly corresponds to TRBD2 (6 bases). Germline CDR1 is KGHDR and CDR2 is SFDVKD. The CDR3 loop spans 14 amino acids. V was cut by 6 bases and J by 5 bases, with 14 bases left in between.

The chain combines TRBV25-1 with TRBJ2-7, with 9 bases identical to TRBD1. CDR1 is MGHDK and CDR2 is SYGVNS in the germline V gene. Trimming cost V 5 bases and J 5 bases; bases outside gene matches: 13. The CDR3 length is 16 residues. CDR3 residues: CASSMISGQGNNEQYF. The CDR3 DNA reads as TGTGCCAGCAGTATGATTTCGGGACAGGGTAACAACGAGCAGTACTTC.

This rearrangement joins TRBV6-1 to TRBJ1-5; possibly TRBD1 for D (5 bases). CDR1 is MNHNS and CDR2 is SASEGT in the germline V gene. V was shortened by 7 bases and J by 0 bases, with 13 bases between the two germline ends. This CDR3 is built from 15 residues. CDR3 bases: TGTGCCAGCACCCCGACAGAATATAGCAATCAGCCCCAGCATTTT. Encoded protein: CASTPTEYSNQPQHF.

This clonotype was seen a handful of times. V is TRBV7-8 and J is TRBJ2-1; TRBD2 matches 8 bases. Germline loops: CDR1 SGHVS, CDR2 FQNEAQ. With 0 bases clipped from V and 8 bases from J, the junction kept 9 bases outside the gene matches. CDR3 length: 16 residues. CDR3 bases: TGTGCCAGCAGCTTAGCGGACACGGGGGGGCTCGATGAGCAGTTCTTC. This encodes CASSLADTGGLDEQFF.

The chain carries TRBV6-2 or TRBV6-3 and TRBJ2-5; TRBD2 might be the D (5 bases). The V and J ends lost 6 bases and 5 bases respectively, with 13 bases between them. Germline V CDR1 and CDR2: MNHEY, SVGEGT. CDR3 length equals 13 residues. This chain's CDR3 is CASRSDFGETQYF. CDR3 in DNA: TGTGCCAGCAGATCGGACTTTGGGGAGACCCAGTACTTC.

This clonotype occurred a few times. The chain links TRBV12-3 or TRBV12-4 to TRBJ1-1, with 7 positions matching TRBD1. V dropped 6 bases and J dropped 7; count of bases not matched to a gene: 5. CDR3 length equals 12 residues. The DNA of the CDR3 is TGTGCCAGCAGCCGCGCAGGGGGTGAAGCTTTCTTT. It codes for CASSRAGGEAFF.

This clonotype occurred once. The chain couples TRBV20-1 to TRBJ1-1; D uncertain. The V end lost 6 bases, the J end lost 0 bases, and 14 bases lay between the germline ends. This CDR3 region has 14 residues. CDR1 is DFQATT, CDR2 SNEGSKA, per germline (reference sequence). The CDR3 is CSASGFSMNTEAFF. CDR3 sequence (DNA): TGCAGTGCCTCGGGATTCAGCATGAACACTGAAGCTTTCTTT.

This clonotype has just a few counts. This sequence joins TRBV5-6 and TRBJ2-3, with TRBD1 matching 8 bases. The ends lost 2 bases at V and 6 bases at J; junction bases unmatched: 5. The CDR3 is made up of 14 amino acids. In germline, CDR1 is SGHDT, CDR2 YYEEEE. CDR3: CASSFRQGRDTQYF. CDR3 DNA: TGTGCCAGCAGCTTTAGACAGGGGAGGGATACGCAGTATTTT.

This chain connects TRBV12-3 or TRBV12-4 to TRBJ1-1; D gene uncertain. Trimming shortened V by 6 bases and J by 8 bases, and 13 bases separated the two germline ends. The CDR3 is 12 amino acids. The CDR3 DNA is TGTGCCAGCAGCCAGTTCGGGTGGGAAGCTTTCTTT. Its protein product is CASSQFGWEAFF.

The V gene is TRBV12-3 or TRBV12-4, the J gene TRBJ2-1; unclear D gene. The tail of the sequence fits TRBJ2-7 better, so the J call may be wrong. The CDR3 has 14 residues. The chain's CDR3 is CASSRYTNSYEQYF. In nucleotides, the CDR3 is TGTGCCAGCAGCCGCTACACGAACTCCTACGAGCAGTACTTC.

The chain recombines TRBV9 with TRBJ2-5; 7 bases match TRBD1. V shed 4 bases, J shed 11 bases, and the junction held 11 bases outside the gene matches. CDR3 length: 13 amino acids. Germline CDR1 reads SGDLS; CDR2 reads YYNGEE. In nucleotides, the CDR3 is TGTGCCAGCAGCCCCAGACAGGGTTGGGAGCAGTACTTC. The encoded protein is CASSPRQGWEQYF.

This clonotype appeared a few times. This chain uses TRBV12-5 with TRBJ1-2, with D possibly TRBD1 on 6 matching bases. The CDR3 is made up of 14 amino acids. Per germline, CDR1 LGHNT and CDR2 FRNRAP. V was pared by 2 bases and J by 7 bases, with 14 bases between. The CDR3 sequence: CASGLWGGAGGYTF. CDR3 nucleotides: TGTGCTAGTGGTTTGTGGGGGGGCGCCGGTGGCTACACCTTC.

The genes are TRBV5-1 and TRBJ2-2, with D perhaps assigned TRBD1 or TRBD2 (6 bases each). Germline V lookup: CDR1 SGHRS, CDR2 YFSETQ. Between the trimmed V and J ends, which lost 4 bases and 3 bases, there was a span of 13 bases. CDR3 length: 15 amino acids. In DNA, the CDR3 is TGCGCCAGCAGCCCATTCGGGGGCGACACCGGGGAGCTGTTTTTT. It yields the protein CASSPFGGDTGELFF.

CDR3 DNA sequence: TGCGCCAGCAGCTTGGCACCAGGGAGTCACACTGAAGCTTTCTTT. This translates into CASSLAPGSHTEAFF. The chain combines TRBV5-1 with TRBJ1-1; tentative D call: TRBD1 (5 bases). Trimming removed 0 bases from V and 3 bases from J, with 12 bases in between. The germline V gene encodes CDR1 SGHRS and CDR2 YFSETQ. CDR3 length: 15 amino acids.

A note on this clonotype: One end of the junction does not line up with germline, which may come from a read error. The chain joins TRBV2 to TRBJ1-4; TRBD1 agrees at 7 bases. This CDR3 has 15 residues. Germline V gives CDR1 SNHLY, CDR2 FYNNEI. CDR3 protein: CASSRGDSGNEKLFF. CDR3 in DNA: TGCGCCAGCAGTCGGGGGGACAGCGGTAATGAAAAACTGTTTTTT.

This clonotype was counted a few times. The chain uses TRBV27 and TRBJ1-2; 7 nucleotides agree with TRBD1. CDR1 MNHEY and CDR2 SMNVEV come from the germline V gene (reference sequence). V lost 5 bases, J lost 7 bases, and 4 bases stayed unmatched. This CDR3 comprises 12 residues. DNA of the CDR3: TGTGCCAGCAGTGACAGGGTCGGTGGCTACACCTTC. Residues: CASSDRVGGYTF.

The chain joins TRBV24-1 to TRBJ2-5; D ambiguous. The J call is doubtful: the DNA matches TRBJ2-1 better. The CDR3 sequence is 12 residues long. The germline gives CDR1 KGHDR, CDR2 SFDVKD. The CDR3: CATSDPIDEQFF. CDR3 bases: TGTGCCACCAGTGACCCAATCGATGAGCAGTTCTTC.

This clonotype was counted a few times. The V and J genes are TRBV7-8 and TRBJ2-7, with D perhaps matching TRBD1 (6 bases). The CDR3 is made up of 15 amino acids. V gave up 5 bases and J gave up 0 bases, with 14 bases separating them. CDR1 and CDR2 (germline): SGHVS, FQNEAQ. This CDR3 reads CASSGGQPSSYEQYF. The CDR3 DNA reads as TGTGCCAGCAGCGGAGGACAGCCGAGCTCCTACGAGCAGTACTTC.

The gene calls are TRBV6-2 or TRBV6-3 and TRBJ2-7; 7 bases line up with TRBD1. Germline V gene sequence: CDR1 MNHEY, CDR2 SVGEGT. V shed 6 bases, J shed 2 bases, and the junction held 7 bases outside the gene matches. The CDR3 covers 14 residues. The CDR3 loop is CASSTWDSPYEQYV. CDR3 nucleotides: TGTGCCAGCAGCACCTGGGACAGCCCCTACGAGCAGTACGTC.

This clonotype was seen more than once but under ten times. The V gene is TRBV29-1, the J gene TRBJ2-7, with 9 bases aligning to TRBD1. CDR3 length equals 14 residues. J lost 7 bases, V lost 4 bases, and 11 bases had no gene match. Germline V lookup: CDR1 SQVTM, CDR2 ANQGSEA. The CDR3 coding sequence is TGCAGCGTTGGGGCCGGGACAGGGCTTGATGAGCAGTACTTC. It encodes CSVGAGTGLDEQYF.

This clonotype was seen more than once but under ten times. V gene TRBV12-3 or TRBV12-4 combines with J gene TRBJ2-1; TRBD2 matches 7 bases. The CDR3 loop spans 14 amino acids. After removal of 6 bases from V and 5 bases from J, the junction contained 7 bases not matched to a gene. CDR3 protein: CASRRLATNNEQFF. The CDR3 DNA follows: TGTGCCAGCAGAAGACTAGCAACCAACAATGAGCAGTTCTTC.

The chain joins TRBV5-1 to TRBJ2-5; D is unclear. Trimming removed 7 bases from V and 2 bases from J, with 15 bases in between. Per the germline V gene, CDR1 is SGHRS and CDR2 is YFSETQ. This CDR3 is 14 amino acids long. The CDR3 spells CASRPGVVQETQYF. The CDR3 DNA reads as TGCGCCAGCCGCCCTGGGGTCGTTCAAGAGACCCAGTACTTC.

This chain links TRBV7-3 with TRBJ2-3; D call uncertain. The CDR3 is 16 amino acids. The germline V and J ends were trimmed by 2 bases and 6 bases, with 18 bases remaining between them. The V gene's germline CDR1 is SGHTA and CDR2 FQGTGA. CDR3 coding DNA: TGTGCCAGCAGCTTAGGATCCGCCCAGGCGGCGGATACGCAGTATTTT. As protein: CASSLGSAQAADTQYF.

This sequence joins TRBV28 and TRBJ2-7; D remains unclear. Germline V gene sequence: CDR1 MDHEN, CDR2 SYDVKM. The CDR3 has 12 amino acids. The V gene lost 4 bases and the J gene lost 6 bases, with 10 bases spanning the gap. CDR3 sequence: CASSYSVGEQYV. Here the CDR3 DNA reads TGTGCCAGCAGTTACAGCGTAGGCGAGCAGTACGTC.

This clonotype was counted at least ten times. The rearrangement joins TRBV5-1 to TRBJ2-5, with D unclear. This CDR3 region has 11 residues. V was cut by 7 bases and J by 7 bases, with 11 bases left in between. Germline V gene data show CDR1 as SGHRS and CDR2 as YFSETQ. The CDR3 nucleotides are TGCGCCAGCGCGACCGAAGGGACCCAGTACTTC. This encodes CASATEGTQYF. Looking up the rest from reference TRBV5-1 and TRBJ2-5 gives the full variable domain: KAGVTQTPRYLIKTRGQQVTLSCSPISGHRSVSWYQQTPGQGLQFLFEYFSETQRNKGNFPGRFSGRQFSNSRSEMNVSTLELGDSALYLCASATEGTQYFGPGTRLLVL.

V gene TRBV7-9 combines with J gene TRBJ2-1, with D perhaps assigned TRBD1 or TRBD2 (6 bases each). Germline V gives CDR1 SEHNR, CDR2 FQNEAQ (reference sequence). Trimming removed 5 bases at V and 13 bases at J, with 15 bases between. The CDR3 totals 12 residues. CDR3 residues: CASSLGSGAQFF. CDR3 in DNA: TGTGCCAGCAGCCTTGGATCGGGGGCTCAGTTCTTC.

The sample holds a few counts of this clonotype. The chain recombines TRBV19 with TRBJ2-4, with a possible D match to TRBD1 (5 bases). V was shortened by 2 bases and J by 0 bases, with 17 bases between the two germline ends. Germline V gene sequence: CDR1 LNHDA, CDR2 SQIVND (reference sequence). The CDR3 is 18 amino acids. The CDR3 DNA follows: TGTGCCAGTAGTATAAGGGGTTGGTCAAAACTAGCCAAAAACATTCAGTACTTC. Translated, it gives CASSIRGWSKLAKNIQYF.

This clonotype has more than one count but fewer than ten. This chain connects TRBV14 to TRBJ2-7, with D possibly matching TRBD1 (6 bases). The V gene lost 2 bases and the J gene lost 4 bases, with 21 bases spanning the gap. CDR3 length: 17 amino acids. Germline V gene lookup returns CDR1 SGHDN and CDR2 FVKESK. The CDR3 nucleotides read TGTGCCAGCAGCCAACCGGACAGATCCCTGAGGTATTACGAGCAGTACTTC. Translating it yields CASSQPDRSLRYYEQYF.

This clonotype was counted a few times. The rearrangement uses TRBV6-1 and TRBJ1-1; TRBD1 matches 8 bases. V lost 6 bases to trimming and J lost 0 bases; unmatched junction nucleotides: 3. Germline values: CDR1 MNHNS, CDR2 SASEGT. The CDR3 spans 14 residues. The CDR3 DNA follows: TGTGCCAGCAGGAGGGACAGGCTGAACACTGAAGCTTTCTTT. It yields the protein CASRRDRLNTEAFF.

This clonotype was detected only a few times. The chain carries TRBV20-1 and TRBJ2-7, with 9 bases lining up with TRBD1. The germline V gene encodes CDR1 DFQATT and CDR2 SNEGSKA (reference sequence). The CDR3 spans 16 residues. Trimming cost V 3 bases and J 2 bases; bases outside gene matches: 11. This CDR3 is CSARTLHRGPTYEQYF. The CDR3 DNA sequence: TGCAGTGCTAGGACCCTACACAGGGGGCCTACCTACGAGCAGTACTTC.

This clonotype occurred many times. The rearrangement joins TRBV20-1 to TRBJ2-5; D may correspond to TRBD1 or TRBD2 (5 bases each). Trimming left V 5 bases short and J 4 bases short, with 17 bases between. The CDR3 sequence is 14 residues long. Germline V CDR1 and CDR2: DFQATT, SNEGSKA (reference sequence). The CDR3 DNA reads TGCAGTGCTGAACGACCGGGGCCTAGAGAGACCCAGTACTTC. It codes for CSAERPGPRETQYF.